This T cell receptor (beta chain) was captured in a study of T-cell memory formation after mild COVID-19. Study-level results: Contracting clones, day 15 to 85, had balanced CD4/CD8, and later expanders favored CD4+. Pre-infection memory held some responding clones, suggesting pre-existing cross-reactive T cells responded.

Libraries for TCRalpha and TCRbeta carried sample barcodes and unique molecular identifiers via 5'RACE. TCRdb reanalysed the 5' RACE reads using MiXCR and keeps one entry per CDR3 protein. Here the sample spans fewer than 600,000 distinct CDR3 sequences, less than 25% being singletons. This CDR3 comprises 13 residues. Germline V CDR1 and CDR2: DFQATT, SNEGSKA (reference sequence). The germline V and J ends were trimmed by 5 bases and 3 bases, with 14 bases remaining between them. A few counts support this clonotype. What it recognizes is unknown. Sequencing input: PBMCs or a T cell subset sorted from them (not recorded which). This chain links TRBV20-1 with TRBJ2-7, with D maybe TRBD1 (5 bases). The clonotype was recovered from an adult woman who had mild COVID-19 (a few samples of this study predate the infection). Cell type and time point are not known. The CDR3 spells CSALRPRDYEQYF. As DNA, the CDR3 is TGCAGTGCTCTCCGGCCCAGGGACTACGAGCAGTACTTC.